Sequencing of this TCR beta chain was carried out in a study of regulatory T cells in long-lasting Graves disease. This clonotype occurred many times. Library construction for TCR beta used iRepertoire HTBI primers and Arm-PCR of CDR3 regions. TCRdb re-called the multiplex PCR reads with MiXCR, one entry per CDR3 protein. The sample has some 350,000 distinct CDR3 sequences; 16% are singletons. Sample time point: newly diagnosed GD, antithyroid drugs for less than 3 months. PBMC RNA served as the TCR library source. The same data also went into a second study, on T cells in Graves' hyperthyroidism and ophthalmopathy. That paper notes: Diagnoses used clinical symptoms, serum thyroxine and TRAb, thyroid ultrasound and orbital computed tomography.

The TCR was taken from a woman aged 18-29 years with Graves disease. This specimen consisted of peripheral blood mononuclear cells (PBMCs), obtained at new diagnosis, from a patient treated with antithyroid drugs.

In DNA form, the CDR3 reads TGTGCCAGCAGCCACGATCCGGGGATGCGGCAGTATTTT. This codes for CASSHDPGMRQYF. The chain couples TRBV11-2 to TRBJ2-3, with a weak D call TRBD2 (5 bases). CDR1 is SGHAT, CDR2 FQNNGV, per germline. This CDR3 spans 13 amino acids. V lost 5 bases to trimming and J lost 11 bases, with 17 bases between them.